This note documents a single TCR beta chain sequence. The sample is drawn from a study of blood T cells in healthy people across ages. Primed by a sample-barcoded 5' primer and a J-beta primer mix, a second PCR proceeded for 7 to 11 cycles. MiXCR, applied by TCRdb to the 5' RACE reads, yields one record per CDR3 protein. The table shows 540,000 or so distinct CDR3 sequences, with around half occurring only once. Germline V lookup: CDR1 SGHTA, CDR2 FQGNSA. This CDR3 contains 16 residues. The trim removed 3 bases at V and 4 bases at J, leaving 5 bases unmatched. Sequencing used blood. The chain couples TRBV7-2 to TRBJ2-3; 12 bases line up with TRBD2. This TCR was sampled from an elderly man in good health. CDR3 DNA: TGTGCCAGCAGCTTCAGACTAGCGGGAGCATCAGATACGCAGTATTTT. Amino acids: CASSFRLAGASDTQYF.